The following is a TCR beta chain sequence with its context. This sample is drawn from a study of blood T cell repertoires in COVID-19. Study background: Italy, Spain and the United States were the sources of the convalescent and acute COVID-19 samples. Sample material is recorded as cDNA or gDNA derived from T cells, B-cell-depleted T cells, or PBMCs.

The V and J ends lost 7 bases and 4 bases, in that order; junction bases with no gene match: 10. CDR3 size: 18 residues. Germline V gene lookup returns CDR1 WNHNN and CDR2 SYGVQD (reference sequence). Source study methods: Researchers report that nucleated cell counts were estimated from reference gene primer amplification. This table comes from immunoSEQ multiplex PCR, and its TCRdb copy is limited to in-frame clones, with some not included. The V and J calls and the clone size are those of that table, but D and trimming were determined from the DNA. The sample contains approximately 300,000 clones, around 90% of which appear only once.

This chain joins TRBV10-1 and TRBJ2-1, with 16 positions matching TRBD2. The material sequenced was peripheral blood. This TCR came from a man between 18 and 35 years old with active or convalescent COVID-19. The DNA of the CDR3 is TGCGCCAGCATCACCGGGACTAGCGGGAGGGCAACTTACAATGAGCAGTTCTTC. As protein: CASITGTSGRATYNEQFF.